The next 17 T cell receptor beta chains were all read from a single sample in a study of early T cells in non-severe SARS-CoV-2 infection. TCRdb called the 5' RACE reads again in MiXCR, with one record for every CDR3 protein. The sample holds about 35,000 distinct CDR3 sequences; 4.5% to 7.5% are singletons and the top ten take around 4.8%. Input material: whole blood. All receptors come from an adult who was a healthcare worker with PCR-confirmed SARS-CoV-2 infection or an uninfected control (not recorded which).

The rearrangement joins TRBV30 to TRBJ2-5, with 14 bases matching TRBD2. Trimming took 1 base from V and 5 from J; bases not matched to a gene: 0. The length of the CDR3 is 14 residues. The germline gives CDR1 GTSNPN, CDR2 SVGIG (reference sequence). The CDR3 is CAWSGTSGGETQYF. In nucleotides, the CDR3 is TGTGCCTGGAGTGGGACTAGCGGGGGGGAGACCCAGTACTTC.

This clonotype was counted ten times or more. The rearrangement uses TRBV20-1 and TRBJ2-7; 9 nucleotides line up with TRBD1. The CDR3 is 17 residues long. CDR1 DFQATT and CDR2 SNEGSKA come from the germline V gene (reference sequence). J was trimmed by 4 bases and V by 5 bases; bases with no gene match: 18. The CDR3, as DNA: TGCAGTGCTGGAGGGAGTCCCATAGGGACAGGGCGGTACGAGCAGTACTTC. It is translated as CSAGGSPIGTGRYEQYF.

This clonotype has a handful of counts. This chain connects TRBV7-9 to TRBJ2-7; D not resolved. Germline lookup yields CDR1 SEHNR and CDR2 FQNEAQ (reference sequence). The CDR3 covers 13 residues. The V and J ends lost 1 base and 6 bases respectively, with 10 bases between them. The CDR3 here is CASSLGSGIEQYF. The DNA of the CDR3 is TGTGCCAGCAGCTTAGGTTCTGGGATCGAGCAGTACTTC.

The table lists this clonotype with many counts. The J gene is TRBJ2-7, the V gene TRBV10-2; 9 positions agree with TRBD1. The CDR3 has 14 amino acids. After removal of 3 bases from V and 2 bases from J, the junction contained 2 bases not matched to a gene. Germline-derived CDR1 and CDR2 are WSHSY and SAAADI. The DNA for the CDR3 is TGCGCCAGCAGTGAAGGGACAGGGCCCTACGAGCAGTACTTC. It encodes CASSEGTGPYEQYF.

This clonotype has ten or more counts. This chain links TRBV28 with TRBJ2-2; 11 bases are shared with TRBD2. Germline V gives CDR1 MDHEN, CDR2 SYDVKM. This CDR3 has 17 residues. The junction had 9 bases not matched to a gene; V was cut back by 6 bases and J by 3 bases. The CDR3 DNA reads TGTGCCAGCAGCCCCTTGGGACTAGCGGACCACACCGGGGAGCTGTTTTTT. This gives the protein CASSPLGLADHTGELFF.

In this sample, this clonotype is medium-sized (0.01 to 0.1%). The rearrangement joins TRBV20-1 to TRBJ2-7; no reliable D call. The length of the CDR3 is 15 residues. V was clipped by 3 bases and J by 2 bases, with 17 bases between them. Looked up from germline, CDR1 is DFQATT and CDR2 is SNEGSKA (reference sequence). CDR3: CSASLGEALAYEQYF. CDR3 in DNA: TGCAGTGCTAGCTTAGGCGAGGCATTAGCCTACGAGCAGTACTTC.

The sample holds many counts of this clonotype. The chain employs TRBV11-2 and TRBJ2-3; TRBD1 matches at 8 bases. V dropped 7 bases and J dropped 2; count of bases not matched to a gene: 2. The V gene's germline CDR1 is SGHAT and CDR2 FQNNGV. The length of the CDR3 is 13 residues. CDR3 bases: TGTGCCAGCATGGACAGGGTCACAGATACGCAGTATTTT. This encodes CASMDRVTDTQYF.

The sample holds many counts of this clonotype. This chain joins TRBV19 and TRBJ2-2, with D possibly TRBD1 on 5 matching bases. This CDR3 contains 13 residues. Between the trimmed V and J ends, which lost 10 bases and 6 bases, there was a span of 15 bases. Germline V gives CDR1 LNHDA, CDR2 SQIVND (reference sequence). The CDR3 loop reads CATTLLGAGELFF. The CDR3 DNA is TGTGCCACCACCCTTCTAGGGGCCGGGGAGCTGTTTTTT.

This clonotype was detected many times. The chain recombines TRBV20-1 with TRBJ2-5; TRBD2 agrees at 9 bases. The CDR3 extends over 12 amino acids. V lost 8 bases, J lost 5 bases, and 6 bases stayed unmatched. CDR1 and CDR2 (germline): DFQATT, SNEGSKA (reference sequence). Written as DNA, the CDR3 is TGCAGTCGCGGGAGGGCCTTGGAGACCCAGTACTTC. Translation gives CSRGRALETQYF.

This clonotype was seen ten or more times. This chain joins TRBV28 and TRBJ2-1, with 9 bases that match TRBD1. V trimming: 5 bases; J trimming: 8 bases; junction bases outside the gene matches: 10. CDR3 length: 15 amino acids. Germline V gene data show CDR1 as MDHEN and CDR2 as SYDVKM. The CDR3 bases are TGTGCCAGCAGTGTAGCGGACAGGGGAAGTGATGAGCAGTTCTTC. It yields the protein CASSVADRGSDEQFF. The full variable domain, rest sourced from reference TRBV28 and TRBJ2-1, is DVKVTQSSRYLVKRTGEKVFLECVQDMDHENMFWYRQDPGLGLRLIYFSYDVKMKEKGDIPEGYSVSREKKERFSLILESASTNQTSMYLCASSVADRGSDEQFFGPGTRLTVL.

In this sample, this clonotype turned up many times. CDR3 in DNA: TGTGCCAGCAGTTACCATGGGGGGGACTTGAACACTGAAGCTTTCTTT. As protein: CASSYHGGDLNTEAFF. This chain connects TRBV6-5 to TRBJ1-1, with D possibly matching TRBD1 (5 bases). The CDR3 covers 16 residues. Trimming removed 2 bases from V and 0 bases from J, with 13 bases in between. Germline loops: CDR1 MNHEY, CDR2 SVGAGI.

This clonotype was counted once. Possible read error: a much larger clone is one base away. The chain employs TRBV3-1 and TRBJ2-7; tentative D call: TRBD1 (5 bases). Trimming removed 7 bases from V and 5 bases from J, with 12 bases in between. Germline-derived CDR1 and CDR2 are LGHDT and YNNKEL (reference sequence). The CDR3 runs to 12 residues. The CDR3 region is CASNRAGNEQYF. Written as DNA, the CDR3 is TGTGCCAGCAACCGAGCAGGGAACGAGCAGTACTTC.

CDR3 sequence: CATSDLGTGELFF. Here the CDR3 DNA reads TGTGCCACCAGTGATTTGGGCACCGGGGAGCTGTTTTTT. The gene calls are TRBV24-1 and TRBJ2-2; unclear D gene. The germline V gene encodes CDR1 KGHDR and CDR2 SFDVKD. The CDR3 runs 13 residues. The V and J ends lost 0 bases and 4 bases respectively, with 2 bases between them.

The table lists this clonotype with many counts. V usage is TRBV29-1 and J usage is TRBJ2-2; maybe TRBD1 (5 bases). The CDR3 length is 12 residues. The V end lost 5 bases, the J end lost 5 bases, and 9 bases lay between the germline ends. Germline-derived CDR1 and CDR2 are SQVTM and ANQGSEA. The CDR3 sequence is CSVPQVTGELFF. CDR3 sequence (DNA): TGCAGCGTTCCACAGGTGACCGGGGAGCTGTTTTTT.

This chain links TRBV15 with TRBJ2-3; 11 positions agree with TRBD2. The length of the CDR3 is 15 residues. The germline gives CDR1 LNHNV, CDR2 YYDKDF (reference sequence). V shed 4 bases, J shed 3 bases, and the junction held 3 bases outside the gene matches. CDR3 in DNA: TGTGCCACCAGCACACTAGCGGGAGATACAGATACGCAGTATTTT. The encoded protein is CATSTLAGDTDTQYF.

A note on this clonotype: A read error is possible here, since a much larger clone lies one base away. This chain uses TRBV29-1 with TRBJ2-3; D perhaps matches TRBD2 (5 bases). This CDR3 has 13 amino acids. The V gene lost 8 bases and the J gene lost 1 base, with 13 bases spanning the gap. CDR1 SQVTM and CDR2 ANQGSEA come from the germline V gene. The CDR3 sequence: CSFGEIGTDTQYF. CDR3 bases: TGCAGCTTCGGGGAGATTGGCACAGATACGCAGTATTTT.

Ten or more counts support this clonotype. This rearrangement joins TRBV6-5 to TRBJ2-1; D might be TRBD2 (5 bases). The ends were cut back, 6 bases at V and 6 bases at J, with 12 bases in the middle. Germline V gene lookup returns CDR1 MNHEY and CDR2 SVGAGI. The CDR3 is 13 amino acids. CDR3 loop: CASSVLDSNEQFF. DNA for the CDR3: TGTGCCAGCAGCGTTTTGGACTCCAATGAGCAGTTCTTC.